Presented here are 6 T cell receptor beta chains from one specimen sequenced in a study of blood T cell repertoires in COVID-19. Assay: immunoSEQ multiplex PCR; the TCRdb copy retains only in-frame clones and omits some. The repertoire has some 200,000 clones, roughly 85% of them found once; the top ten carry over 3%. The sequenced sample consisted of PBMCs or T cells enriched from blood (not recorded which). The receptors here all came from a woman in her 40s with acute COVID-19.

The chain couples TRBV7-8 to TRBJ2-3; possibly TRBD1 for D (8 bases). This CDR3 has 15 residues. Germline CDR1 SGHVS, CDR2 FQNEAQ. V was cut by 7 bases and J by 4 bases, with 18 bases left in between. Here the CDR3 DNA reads TGTGCCAGCAACCTCAGGGGGCGGGGGTCAGATACGCAGTATTTT. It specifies CASNLRGRGSDTQYF.

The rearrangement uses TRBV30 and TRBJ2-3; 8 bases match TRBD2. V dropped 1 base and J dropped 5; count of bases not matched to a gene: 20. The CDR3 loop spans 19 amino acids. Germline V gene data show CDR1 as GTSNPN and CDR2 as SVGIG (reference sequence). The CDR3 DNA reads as TGTGCCTGGAGTGGGGGAATGACCGGAGGAGCGGGGGAAAGAGATACGCAGTATTTT. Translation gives CAWSGGMTGGAGERDTQYF.

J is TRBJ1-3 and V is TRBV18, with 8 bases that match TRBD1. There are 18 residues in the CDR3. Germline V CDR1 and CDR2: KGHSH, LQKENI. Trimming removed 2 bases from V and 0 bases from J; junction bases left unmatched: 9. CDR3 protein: CASSPRAAGGLSGNTIYF. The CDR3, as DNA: TGTGCCAGCTCACCAAGGGCTGCAGGGGGCCTCTCTGGAAACACCATATATTTT.

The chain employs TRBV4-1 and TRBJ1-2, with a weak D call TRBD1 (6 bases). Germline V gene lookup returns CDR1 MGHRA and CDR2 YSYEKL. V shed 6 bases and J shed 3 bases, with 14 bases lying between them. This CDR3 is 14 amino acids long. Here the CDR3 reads CASRQGRRDYGYTF. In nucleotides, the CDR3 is TGCGCCAGCAGACAGGGTCGGAGAGACTATGGCTACACCTTC.

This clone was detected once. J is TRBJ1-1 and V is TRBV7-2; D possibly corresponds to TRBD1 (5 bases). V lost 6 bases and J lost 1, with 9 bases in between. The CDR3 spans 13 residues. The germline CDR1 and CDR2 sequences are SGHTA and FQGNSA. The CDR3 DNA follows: TGTGCCAGCAGTCAGACAGCGAACACTGAAGCTTTCTTT. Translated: CASSQTANTEAFF.

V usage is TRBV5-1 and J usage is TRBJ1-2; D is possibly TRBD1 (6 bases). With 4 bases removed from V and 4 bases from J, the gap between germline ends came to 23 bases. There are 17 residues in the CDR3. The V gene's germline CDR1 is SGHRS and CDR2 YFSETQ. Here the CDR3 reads CASSRKSGQSAGYGYTF. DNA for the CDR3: TGCGCCAGCAGCCGCAAATCAGGACAGTCCGCAGGCTATGGCTACACCTTC.